These 22 T cell receptor beta chains originate from one sample sequenced in a study of blood T cells in healthy people across ages. A second PCR, run for roughly 7 to 12 cycles, used a sample-barcoded 5' primer plus a J-beta primer mix. In TCRdb, the 5' RACE reads were re-called with MiXCR into one record per CDR3 protein. The table records 800,000 or so distinct CDR3 sequences, around 25% of them present only once. In addition, the sample was reused for a study of T cells of mothers and their children.

The specimen sequenced was blood. The receptors shown here come from a boy aged 5-17 years in good health.

This clonotype has more than one count but fewer than ten. This chain joins TRBV16 and TRBJ1-1; no definite D call. The V end was cut by 1 base, the J end by 1 base, with 7 bases between. CDR3 length: 14 amino acids. Germline CDR1 is KGHSY and CDR2 is FQNENV. CDR3 loop: CASSQLRGNTEAFF. The CDR3 coding sequence is TGTGCCAGCAGCCAATTGAGAGGGAACACTGAAGCTTTCTTT.

The chain links TRBV28 to TRBJ1-2, with a tentative D call TRBD1 (5 bases). Germline loops: CDR1 MDHEN, CDR2 SYDVKM. This CDR3 region has 13 residues. With 6 bases removed from V and 8 bases from J, the gap between germline ends came to 16 bases. CDR3 nucleotides: TGTGCCAGCAGGTCCGACAGTGATCGCGGCTACACCTTC. It encodes CASRSDSDRGYTF.

This clonotype has more than one count but fewer than ten. The genes are TRBV20-1 and TRBJ2-7; a possible D gene is TRBD2 (6 bases). Germline CDR1 reads DFQATT; CDR2 reads SNEGSKA (reference sequence). V was pared by 0 bases and J by 1 base, with 13 bases between. CDR3 length: 15 residues. The CDR3 DNA sequence: TGCAGTGCTAGAGATAGGACTACCAGTTCCTACGAGCAGTACTTC. Translated, it gives CSARDRTTSSYEQYF.

V usage is TRBV5-1 and J usage is TRBJ2-4; 7 bases align to TRBD1. V dropped 0 bases and J dropped 8; count of bases not matched to a gene: 2. Germline CDR1 and CDR2: SGHRS and YFSETQ. The CDR3 sequence is 13 residues long. CDR3 DNA sequence: TGCGCCAGCAGCTTGGGACAGGGAGACATTCAGTACTTC. Translating it yields CASSLGQGDIQYF. Supplemented by reference TRBV5-1 and TRBJ2-4, the full variable domain reads KAGVTQTPRYLIKTRGQQVTLSCSPISGHRSVSWYQQTPGQGLQFLFEYFSETQRNKGNFPGRFSGRQFSNSRSEMNVSTLELGDSALYLCASSLGQGDIQYFGAGTRLSVL.

This clonotype was counted once. V and J are TRBV5-5 and TRBJ1-2; D gene unclear. V was clipped by 4 bases and J by 7 bases, with 14 bases between them. CDR1 is SGHKS and CDR2 is YYEKEE in the germline V gene (reference sequence). The CDR3 has 13 residues. CDR3 loop: CASSQWARGGYTF. CDR3 sequence (DNA): TGTGCCAGCAGCCAGTGGGCAAGAGGTGGCTACACCTTC.

J is TRBJ2-5 and V is TRBV29-1, with no clear D. The end of the DNA aligns better with TRBJ2-7, so the J call may be wrong. Germline assignment: CDR1 SQVTM and CDR2 ANQGSEA. The length of the CDR3 is 12 residues. CDR3 sequence reads: CSVEGSADEQYF. The CDR3 nucleotides read TGCAGCGTTGAAGGAAGTGCCGACGAGCAGTACTTC.

The chain couples TRBV29-1 to TRBJ2-1; D might be TRBD1 (5 bases). This CDR3 is 10 amino acids long. V was shortened by 7 bases and J by 13 bases, with 14 bases between the two germline ends. The germline CDR1 and CDR2 sequences are SQVTM and ANQGSEA. CDR3 residues: CSGAGPGQFF. CDR3 DNA sequence: TGCAGCGGGGCAGGGCCCGGACAGTTCTTC.

The gene calls are TRBV7-6 and TRBJ2-5; D is possibly TRBD1 (7 bases). The germline V and J ends were trimmed by 2 bases and 5 bases, with 15 bases remaining between them. Germline loops: CDR1 SGHVS, CDR2 FNYEAQ. The CDR3 runs to 15 residues. The CDR3 protein is CASSLKAGGLETQYF. Here the CDR3 DNA reads TGTGCCAGCAGCTTAAAGGCAGGGGGGTTGGAGACCCAGTACTTC.

The V gene is TRBV2, the J gene TRBJ2-1; possible D gene TRBD2, 5 bases. The CDR3 consists of 15 residues. The germline V gene has CDR1 SNHLY and CDR2 FYNNEI. Trimming removed 6 bases at V and 3 bases at J, with 15 bases between. The CDR3 is CASSAAGDRYNEQFF. DNA of the CDR3: TGTGCCAGCAGCGCCGCGGGTGATCGCTACAATGAGCAGTTCTTC.

V gene TRBV7-9 combines with J gene TRBJ2-5; TRBD1 aligns across 8 bases. The last part of the DNA fits TRBJ2-1 better; the J call may be wrong. Germline V gene data show CDR1 as SEHNR and CDR2 as FQNEAQ (reference sequence). The CDR3 runs 15 residues. The CDR3 reads CASSSPRTGRDEQFF. CDR3 coding DNA: TGTGCCAGCAGCTCGCCTAGGACAGGGCGGGACGAGCAGTTCTTC.

This clonotype was picked up many times. The J gene is TRBJ2-5, the V gene TRBV12-3 or TRBV12-4; D perhaps matches TRBD1 (6 bases). CDR3 length: 13 amino acids. V was pared by 5 bases and J by 5 bases, with 12 bases between. This CDR3 reads CASSQQGSETQYF. The CDR3 nucleotides read TGTGCCAGCAGTCAACAGGGTAGCGAGACCCAGTACTTC.

There are a few counts of this clonotype. The CDR3 region has the DNA TGTGCCAGCAGCCAAGATTTTGGGCGGCAGATCTACAATGAGCAGTTCTTC. Encoded protein: CASSQDFGRQIYNEQFF. V gene TRBV3-1 combines with J gene TRBJ2-1; the D is unclear. V lost 0 bases, J lost 3 bases, and 15 bases lay in between. From germline, CDR1 is LGHDT and CDR2 YNNKEL (reference sequence). The CDR3 runs 17 residues.

The chain recombines TRBV20-1 with TRBJ2-7, with unresolved D. CDR1 and CDR2 from the germline V gene are DFQATT and SNEGSKA (reference sequence). This CDR3 is built from 13 residues. Trimming pared 6 bases from V and 7 bases from J, leaving 19 bases between. For the CDR3, the DNA is TGCAGTGCCTCCCCCTCCCGGGCCGGGGAGCAGTACTTC. Translated: CSASPSRAGEQYF.

This clonotype was seen just once. The V call is TRBV29-1, the J call TRBJ2-5; TRBD2 matches at 13 bases. The CDR3 extends over 15 amino acids. The V gene end was trimmed by 6 bases and the J gene end by 6 bases; junction bases not matched to a gene: 10. In germline, CDR1 is SQVTM, CDR2 ANQGSEA. The CDR3 loop is CSVDGLAGVRQTQYF. CDR3 DNA sequence: TGCAGCGTGGACGGACTAGCGGGAGTAAGACAGACCCAGTACTTC.

This sequence joins TRBV7-9 and TRBJ2-5; D may correspond to TRBD1 or TRBD2 (5 bases each). The better agreement between TRBJ2-7 and the DNA end casts doubt on the J call. CDR3 size: 14 residues. Germline CDR1 is SEHNR and CDR2 is FQNEAQ (reference sequence). Here the CDR3 DNA reads TGTGCCAGCAGCTCCCGGGACGACGCCTACGAGCAGTACTTC. Amino acids: CASSSRDDAYEQYF.

This clonotype has a handful of counts. The CDR3 DNA follows: TGCGCCAGCAGCAAGACTCTGGACACTGAAGCTTTCTTT. This sequence encodes CASSKTLDTEAFF. This chain joins TRBV5-1 and TRBJ1-1; D remains ambiguous. This CDR3 has 13 residues. Germline CDR1 SGHRS, CDR2 YFSETQ. V was trimmed by 4 bases and J by 3 bases, leaving 10 bases between them.

The V and J genes are TRBV4-1 and TRBJ2-5; TRBD2 might be the D (7 bases). CDR1 is MGHRA and CDR2 is YSYEKL in the germline V gene. The CDR3 has 18 amino acids. The V end lost 0 bases, the J end lost 6 bases, and 23 bases lay between the germline ends. CDR3 protein: CASSQDPGGGSRLQTQYF. The CDR3 DNA follows: TGCGCCAGCAGCCAAGATCCGGGGGGCGGGAGTCGGTTACAGACCCAGTACTTC.

The chain is built from TRBV7-9 and TRBJ1-4, with 11 positions matching TRBD1. The CDR3 contains 17 residues. Germline V gene lookup returns CDR1 SEHNR and CDR2 FQNEAQ (reference sequence). The V segment lost 3 bases and the J segment 7 bases; nucleotides outside the gene matches: 10. CDR3 DNA sequence: TGTGCCAGCAGCTTGCGGACAGGGGGCGAGATGGGTGAAAAACTGTTTTTT. It translates to CASSLRTGGEMGEKLFF.

This clonotype has only a few counts. This chain connects TRBV7-2 to TRBJ2-5; D is unresolved. The CDR3 contains 14 residues. Trimming removed 3 bases from V and 0 bases from J, with 8 bases in between. Germline values: CDR1 SGHTA, CDR2 FQGNSA. The CDR3 is CASSFGVNQETQYF. As DNA, the CDR3 is TGTGCCAGCAGCTTTGGGGTAAACCAAGAGACCCAGTACTTC.

This clonotype was counted only a few times. The V call is TRBV5-1, the J call TRBJ1-6; D might be TRBD1 (6 bases). V was pared by 1 base and J by 5 bases, with 10 bases between. Germline V gene data show CDR1 as SGHRS and CDR2 as YFSETQ. The CDR3 covers 15 residues. The CDR3 DNA follows: TGCGCCAGCAGCTTGACACAGGGAAATAATTCACCCCTCCACTTT. This translates into CASSLTQGNNSPLHF.

This clonotype has only a few counts. V gene TRBV7-8 combines with J gene TRBJ2-2, with D possibly being TRBD1 (5 bases). The CDR3 spans 15 residues. V lost 1 base and J lost 5, with 11 bases in between. From germline, CDR1 is SGHVS and CDR2 FQNEAQ. The CDR3 reads CASSLVGAGTGELFF. In DNA form, the CDR3 reads TGTGCCAGCAGCTTAGTTGGGGCCGGGACCGGGGAGCTGTTTTTT.

This clonotype was recorded only once. V gene TRBV9 combines with J gene TRBJ1-2; D remains ambiguous. Germline V lookup: CDR1 SGDLS, CDR2 YYNGEE. V lost 1 base and J 7 bases, leaving 23 bases between the germline ends. This CDR3 comprises 17 residues. The DNA for the CDR3 is TGTGCCAGCAGCGTAAAAAGGGTCTTATATTATTTGGGTGGCTACACCTTC. It encodes CASSVKRVLYYLGGYTF.